The rows below give T cell receptor beta chains drawn from one sample of a study of T cell changes during pregnancy in multiple sclerosis. This table comes from immunoSEQ multiplex PCR, and its TCRdb copy is limited to in-frame clones, with some not included. Of some 62,000 clones detected, about nine tenths appear once; the ten largest clones hold about 2.7%. The material sequenced was peripheral blood, taken in the second trimester of pregnancy. These receptors were collected from a female donor in good health, enrolled as a control in a pregnancy study. The CDR3 runs from the conserved cysteine through the conserved F or W. The D gene is left open where the match is weak.

J gene: TRBJ1-2; V gene: TRBV15; D gene: NA; CDR3 protein: CATSSRGTVVNYGYTF
J gene: TRBJ1-2; V gene: TRBV7-8; D gene: NA; CDR3 protein: CASSPQDTRGGGYTF
J gene: TRBJ1-2; V gene: TRBV6-1; D gene: TRBD1; CDR3 protein: CASSEGDSFYGYTF
J gene: TRBJ1-1; V gene: TRBV6-5; D gene: NA; CDR3 protein: CASSRKGDTEAFF
J gene: TRBJ2-1; V gene: TRBV2; D gene: TRBD1; CDR3 protein: CASSEVGTGAFTEQFF
J gene: TRBJ2-1; V gene: TRBV4-3; D gene: TRBD2; CDR3 protein: CASSHGTSGTSEQFF
J gene: TRBJ2-7; V gene: TRBV11-2; D gene: TRBD1; CDR3 protein: CASSLRDRPSYEQYF
J gene: TRBJ2-6; V gene: TRBV4-3; D gene: NA; CDR3 protein: CASSQEPGSGANVLTF
J gene: TRBJ2-7; V gene: TRBV4-3; D gene: NA; CDR3 protein: CASSQDMVSSYEQYF
J gene: TRBJ2-5; V gene: TRBV2; D gene: TRBD2; CDR3 protein: CASSRSRGGQSGETQYF
J gene: TRBJ2-3; V gene: TRBV7-9; D gene: NA; CDR3 protein: CASVGGTDTQYF
J gene: TRBJ2-2; V gene: TRBV5-8; D gene: NA; CDR3 protein: CASKIQRNTGELFF
J gene: TRBJ2-7; V gene: TRBV7-2; D gene: TRBD2; CDR3 protein: CASCLAAGPYEQYF
J gene: TRBJ2-3; V gene: TRBV27; D gene: TRBD2; CDR3 protein: CASSLLAGRGIDTQYF
J gene: TRBJ2-2; V gene: TRBV15; D gene: TRBD2; CDR3 protein: CATSRSGRADTGELFF
J gene: TRBJ2-1; V gene: TRBV19; D gene: TRBD2; CDR3 protein: CASSKRGTSGKNEQFF
J gene: TRBJ1-4; V gene: TRBV28; D gene: NA; CDR3 protein: CASSLPLNYRERKLFF
J gene: TRBJ2-1; V gene: TRBV2; D gene: NA; CDR3 protein: CASSLGSHNEQFF
J gene: TRBJ2-3; V gene: TRBV18; D gene: TRBD2; CDR3 protein: CASSPQAGPSTDTQYF
J gene: TRBJ2-5; V gene: TRBV7-7; D gene: TRBD1; CDR3 protein: CASSPGQGPETQYF
J gene: TRBJ1-6; V gene: TRBV7-2; D gene: NA; CDR3 protein: CASSLQGGGSPLHF
J gene: TRBJ2-1; V gene: TRBV10-3; D gene: NA; CDR3 protein: CAISDSGLGSGEQFF
J gene: TRBJ2-1; V gene: TRBV6-5; D gene: TRBD2; CDR3 protein: CASQPSAGKQFF
J gene: TRBJ1-5; V gene: TRBV23-1; D gene: TRBD1; CDR3 protein: CASNVSWQGGQPQHF
J gene: TRBJ2-7; V gene: TRBV4-3; D gene: NA; CDR3 protein: CASSQDWQGGVYEQYF
J gene: TRBJ2-1; V gene: TRBV10-3; D gene: TRBD2; CDR3 protein: CAISESGGRAFNEQFF
J gene: TRBJ2-1; V gene: TRBV30; D gene: NA; CDR3 protein: CAWNVGTWYNEQFF
J gene: TRBJ1-2; V gene: TRBV7-2; D gene: NA; CDR3 protein: CASSSGVTGLAGYTF
J gene: TRBJ2-2; V gene: TRBV30; D gene: NA; CDR3 protein: CAWSPTGGELFF
J gene: TRBJ2-5; V gene: TRBV9; D gene: TRBD1; CDR3 protein: CASSPRQGETQYF
J gene: TRBJ1-5; V gene: TRBV18; D gene: NA; CDR3 protein: CASSPPLPFGPFPGNQPQHF
J gene: TRBJ2-5; V gene: TRBV5-6; D gene: NA; CDR3 protein: CASSSPKSGETQYF
J gene: TRBJ1-5; V gene: TRBV7-8; D gene: TRBD1; CDR3 protein: CASSIGGRGGNQPQHF
J gene: TRBJ2-7; V gene: TRBV11-2; D gene: NA; CDR3 protein: CASSLAPRPGSYEQYF
J gene: TRBJ2-7; V gene: TRBV2; D gene: TRBD1; CDR3 protein: CASRQGTGDSYEQYF
J gene: TRBJ2-3; V gene: TRBV7-2; D gene: NA; CDR3 protein: CASSFRESTDTQYF
J gene: TRBJ1-2; V gene: TRBV6-5; D gene: TRBD1; CDR3 protein: CASSLLTGAGYTF
J gene: TRBJ1-2; V gene: TRBV11-2; D gene: NA; CDR3 protein: CASRQASGGGYGYTF
J gene: TRBJ2-7; V gene: TRBV14; D gene: NA; CDR3 protein: CASSPRLGTGTRVVGQYF
J gene: TRBJ2-5; V gene: TRBV9; D gene: TRBD2; CDR3 protein: CASSVGGTRVETQYF
J gene: TRBJ1-2; V gene: TRBV29-1; D gene: NA; CDR3 protein: CSVGGYGYTF
J gene: TRBJ1-1; V gene: TRBV7-9; D gene: NA; CDR3 protein: CASSLELEAFF